Below, 7 T cell receptor beta chains from the same sample are listed, as sequenced in a study of PD-1 blockade in mismatch repair-deficient tumors. The table came from immunoSEQ multiplex PCR; TCRdb's copy has only in-frame clones and leaves some out. The table lists 30,000 to 45,000 clones, over 70% of them singletons. Sequences were derived from PBMCs, sampled roughly 39 weeks after starting pembrolizumab. The receptors were gathered from an adult with mismatch repair-deficient cancer.

The genes are TRBV9 and TRBJ2-1; 10 bases map to TRBD2. Per the germline V gene, CDR1 is SGDLS and CDR2 is YYNGEE. J was trimmed by 9 bases and V by 4 bases; bases with no gene match: 4. The CDR3 runs 13 residues. The DNA for the CDR3 is TGTGCCAGCAGCCCTAGCGGGAGCTCTGAGCAGTTCTTC. Translated, it gives CASSPSGSSEQFF.

This rearrangement joins TRBV18 to TRBJ2-5; 13 bases agree with TRBD2. The CDR3 spans 16 residues. CDR1 and CDR2 from the germline V gene are KGHSH and LQKENI. With V trimmed by 3 bases and J by 0 bases, 1 base remained unmatched. The CDR3 sequence is CASSPTSGRYQETQYF. CDR3 sequence (DNA): TGTGCCAGCTCACCGACTAGCGGGAGGTACCAAGAGACCCAGTACTTC.

The rearrangement links TRBV6-5 to TRBJ2-1, with TRBD1 matching over 7 bases. Germline assignment: CDR1 MNHEY and CDR2 SVGAGI. Germline trimming cut 5 bases from V and 8 bases from J; bases unmatched to any gene: 9. This CDR3 region has 14 residues. The CDR3 sequence: CASSGTVVKDEQFF. CDR3 nucleotide sequence: TGTGCCAGCAGTGGGACAGTGGTTAAGGATGAGCAGTTCTTC.

This clone was seen a handful of times. The V call is TRBV10-3, the J call TRBJ2-2; 13 bases align to TRBD2. Trimming removed 10 bases from V and 1 base from J; junction bases left unmatched: 6. The CDR3 runs to 16 residues. Germline CDR1 and CDR2: ENHRY and SYGVKD. The DNA of the CDR3 is TGTGCCACCTGGACTAGCGGGAGAGGGAACACCGGGGAGCTGTTTTTT. This gives the protein CATWTSGRGNTGELFF.

CDR3 sequence (DNA): TGTGCCAGCAGCTCCCCGGGGGAGACCCACAATGAGCAGTTCTTC. Its translation is CASSSPGETHNEQFF. The chain recombines TRBV7-6 with TRBJ2-1; D possibly corresponds to TRBD2 (6 bases). Germline loops: CDR1 SGHVS, CDR2 FNYEAQ. The CDR3 extends over 15 amino acids. The V end was cut by 4 bases, the J end by 5 bases, with 15 bases between.

This clone came up once. The V and J genes are TRBV19 and TRBJ2-3; 12 positions match TRBD2. Germline lookup yields CDR1 LNHDA and CDR2 SQIVND (reference sequence). The ends lost 0 bases at V and 14 bases at J; junction bases unmatched: 3. The CDR3 loop spans 13 amino acids. CDR3: CASSIEETSGRYF. DNA of the CDR3: TGTGCCAGTAGTATAGAGGAGACTAGCGGGAGGTATTTT.

The chain employs TRBV12-2 and TRBJ2-3; TRBD2 is taken as the D call from the table, unchecked against the DNA. TRBV12-2 has pseudogene status. This CDR3 is 18 amino acids long. The CDR3 region is CASRSPLPGSGATDTQYF. As DNA, the CDR3 is TGTGCAAGTCGCTCTCCTCTGCCGGGGTCGGGCGCCACAGATACGCAGTATTTT.